Below are 5 T cell receptor beta chains sequenced from a single sample in a study of blood T cell repertoires in COVID-19. Assay: immunoSEQ multiplex PCR; the TCRdb copy retains only in-frame clones and omits some. The table includes tens of thousands of clones, roughly 87% detected once. Material: peripheral blood. Every receptor here comes from a woman over 75 with active COVID-19.

The chain uses TRBV30 and TRBJ1-3; 8 bases map to TRBD1. The germline V gene encodes CDR1 GTSNPN and CDR2 SVGIG (reference sequence). This CDR3 has 15 residues. V was pared by 6 bases and J by 0 bases, with 7 bases of the junction left unmatched. CDR3 residues: CACRTGTDSGNTIYF. CDR3 in DNA: TGTGCCTGTAGGACAGGGACAGACTCTGGAAACACCATATATTTT.

The CDR3, as DNA: TGTGCCAGCAGTTATCGACACCCCCAAGAGACCCAGTACTTC. Translated, it gives CASSYRHPQETQYF. The genes are TRBV27 and TRBJ2-5; no definite D call. CDR1 is MNHEY, CDR2 SMNVEV, per germline (reference sequence). CDR3 size: 14 residues. Between the trimmed V and J ends, which lost 4 bases and 1 base, there was a span of 10 bases.

The count of this clone is one. The rearrangement uses TRBV7-9 and TRBJ1-1; possible D gene TRBD1, 5 bases. The ends were cut back, 6 bases at V and 1 base at J, with 18 bases in the middle. The germline V gene encodes CDR1 SEHNR and CDR2 FQNEAQ (reference sequence). CDR3 size: 16 residues. CDR3 sequence reads: CASSHLGGWGNTEAFF. CDR3 nucleotide sequence: TGTGCCAGCAGTCACCTCGGGGGATGGGGGAACACTGAAGCTTTCTTT.

The table lists this clone with a few counts. The chain joins TRBV7-2 to TRBJ1-6; a possible D gene is TRBD1 (6 bases). This CDR3 is built from 13 residues. Germline V CDR1 and CDR2: SGHTA, FQGNSA. Trimming stripped 5 bases from V and 14 bases from J, with 16 bases between. The CDR3 here is CASSLRGGGTLHF. CDR3 DNA: TGTGCCAGCAGCCTGAGGGGGGGCGGGACCCTCCACTTT.

The genes are TRBV19 and TRBJ1-5, with 8 bases fitting TRBD1. This CDR3 comprises 14 residues. The trim removed 4 bases at V and 4 bases at J, leaving 3 bases unmatched. In germline, CDR1 is LNHDA, CDR2 SQIVND (reference sequence). In DNA, the CDR3 is TGTGCCAGTAGTACACGGACAGGGAATCAGCCCCAGCATTTT. Amino acid sequence: CASSTRTGNQPQHF.